Below, 6 T cell receptor beta chains from the same sample are listed, as sequenced in a study of T cell responses to AZD1222 COVID-19 vaccine. TCRdb's copy holds only in-frame clones and misses some; the assay was immunoSEQ multiplex PCR. The table lists about 100,000 clones, 88% of them singletons. The specimen was peripheral blood, collected on day 0 of AZD1222 vaccination. Receptors were obtained from an adult in good health.

The chain employs TRBV28 and TRBJ2-3; 7 bases line up with TRBD1. The germline gives CDR1 MDHEN, CDR2 SYDVKM. This CDR3 has 12 amino acids. V gave up 6 bases and J gave up 9 bases; unmatched junction bases: 6. CDR3 region: CASSRQGTTQYF. CDR3 DNA sequence: TGTGCCAGCAGCCGACAGGGAACAACGCAGTATTTT.

This chain uses TRBV4-3 with TRBJ2-1, with 7 positions matching TRBD2. The germline V gene encodes CDR1 LGHNA and CDR2 YSLEER. This CDR3 spans 17 amino acids. The trim removed 1 base at V and 1 base at J, leaving 7 bases unmatched. For the CDR3, the DNA is TGCGCCAGCAGCCAAGGGGCGGGAGTGGGTTCCTACAATGAGCAGTTCTTC. This gives the protein CASSQGAGVGSYNEQFF.

V is TRBV5-8 and J is TRBJ2-3; D is undetermined. V was cut by 1 base and J by 5 bases, with 14 bases left in between. The CDR3 sequence is 15 residues long. The germline V gene has CDR1 SGHTS and CDR2 YDEGEE. CDR3 sequence reads: CASSLPGRAIDTQYF. CDR3 nucleotides: TGTGCCAGCAGCTTGCCTGGTAGGGCCATAGATACGCAGTATTTT.

This clone was counted a single time. V and J are TRBV5-8 and TRBJ1-5; D may be TRBD1 (6 bases). Trimming took off 4 bases at V and 10 bases at J, with 15 bases between the two ends. CDR3 length: 13 amino acids. The germline gives CDR1 SGHTS, CDR2 YDEGEE. This CDR3 is CASSLQGSGPQHF. As DNA, the CDR3 is TGTGCCAGCAGCCTACAGGGTTCAGGTCCCCAGCATTTT.

This clone was seen a handful of times. V gene TRBV23-1 combines with J gene TRBJ1-5, with 8 bases aligning to TRBD1. TRBV23-1 is labeled an ORF, and its function is uncertain. V was pared by 2 bases and J by 11 bases, with 20 bases of the junction left unmatched. The CDR3 is 18 amino acids. CDR3 amino acids: CASSQPYGRTGGLLAQHF. In DNA, the CDR3 is TGCGCCAGCAGTCAACCTTATGGGAGAACAGGGGGACTTTTAGCCCAGCATTTT.

This chain joins TRBV29-1 and TRBJ2-1, with 7 bases lining up with TRBD1. This CDR3 contains 14 residues. Per germline, CDR1 SQVTM and CDR2 ANQGSEA. The V gene end was trimmed by 7 bases and the J gene end by 2 bases; junction bases not matched to a gene: 8. CDR3 loop: CSARQGATYNEQFF. CDR3 in DNA: TGCAGCGCACGACAGGGTGCAACCTACAATGAGCAGTTCTTC.